These 7 T cell receptor beta chains were all obtained from the same sample, sequenced in a study of tissue T cells after allogeneic stem cell transplantation. Method: immunoSEQ multiplex PCR; TCRdb's copy keeps in-frame clones and lacks some. The sample contains about 40,000 clones, more than 90% of which appear only once. This sample comprised blood, obtained before transplantation. All receptors come from a woman aged 35 to 70 who later had graft-versus-host disease after an allogeneic stem cell transplant.

CDR3 amino acids: CASSPLDRGLKLGYTF. Written as DNA, the CDR3 is TGTGCCAGCTCACCACTTGATAGGGGCCTGAAACTTGGCTACACCTTC. V is TRBV18 and J is TRBJ1-2; D may be TRBD1 (5 bases). This CDR3 contains 16 residues. Trimming shortened V by 1 base and J by 7 bases, and 19 bases separated the two germline ends. Germline CDR1 and CDR2: KGHSH and LQKENI.

This clone was picked up one time. The chain recombines TRBV6-2 or TRBV6-3 with TRBJ2-1, with 7 bases that match TRBD2. Germline V gene sequence: CDR1 MNHEY, CDR2 SVGEGT. V gave up 6 bases and J gave up 14 bases; unmatched junction bases: 22. This CDR3 is 16 amino acids long. CDR3 sequence: CASSQLPGLRGLKEFF. The DNA of the CDR3 is TGTGCCAGCAGCCAACTACCGGGCCTAAGGGGACTAAAGGAGTTCTTC.

This chain connects TRBV18 to TRBJ2-1; TRBD1 might be the D (6 bases). The CDR3 length is 12 residues. Trimming cost V 3 bases and J 9 bases, with 9 bases left between them. Germline CDR1 reads KGHSH; CDR2 reads LQKENI. The CDR3 DNA sequence: TGTGCCAGCTCACCTCAGGGGCGTGAGCAGTTCTTC. It codes for CASSPQGREQFF.

The chain couples TRBV21-1 to TRBJ1-5. TRBV21-1 is described as a pseudogene. This CDR3 region has 14 residues. In DNA form, the CDR3 reads TGTGCCAGCACCGGCGGAGGGGTTGATCAGCCCCAGCATTTT. Translated, it gives CASTGGGVDQPQHF.

The sample holds a few counts of this clone. V usage is TRBV27 and J usage is TRBJ2-7, with TRBD2 matching 8 bases. The germline V gene has CDR1 MNHEY and CDR2 SMNVEV (reference sequence). Trimming took 0 bases from V and 7 from J; bases not matched to a gene: 8. This CDR3 contains 15 residues. CDR3 amino acids: CASSLSRGRPVEQYF. The CDR3 DNA reads TGTGCCAGCAGTTTATCCCGCGGGAGGCCCGTGGAGCAGTACTTC.

The chain carries TRBV12-5 and TRBJ1-1; the D gene is possibly TRBD1 (6 bases). The germline V gene has CDR1 LGHNT and CDR2 FRNRAP. This CDR3 has 18 residues. Trimming removed 0 bases from V and 3 bases from J, with 20 bases in between. This CDR3 is CASGLVQGLALEDTEAFF. CDR3 in DNA: TGTGCTAGTGGTTTGGTACAGGGACTGGCGCTTGAGGACACTGAAGCTTTCTTT. The entire variable domain, with the rest obtained from reference TRBV12-5 and TRBJ1-1, is as follows: DARVTQTPRHKVTEMGQEVTMRCQPILGHNTVFWYRQTMMQGLELLAYFRNRAPLDDSGMPKDRFSAEMPDATLATLKIQPSEPRDSAVYFCASGLVQGLALEDTEAFFGQGTRLTVV.

In this sample, this clone turned up once. This chain connects TRBV3-1 (or the pseudogene TRBV3-2) to TRBJ1-1, with D perhaps matching TRBD1 (5 bases). Per the germline V gene, CDR1 is LGHDT and CDR2 is YNNKEL (reference sequence). The CDR3 length is 14 residues. The V and J ends lost 1 base and 1 base respectively, with 7 bases between them. The chain's CDR3 is CASSQVGGNTEAFF. The CDR3 bases are TGTGCCAGCAGCCAAGTCGGGGGGAACACTGAAGCTTTCTTT.